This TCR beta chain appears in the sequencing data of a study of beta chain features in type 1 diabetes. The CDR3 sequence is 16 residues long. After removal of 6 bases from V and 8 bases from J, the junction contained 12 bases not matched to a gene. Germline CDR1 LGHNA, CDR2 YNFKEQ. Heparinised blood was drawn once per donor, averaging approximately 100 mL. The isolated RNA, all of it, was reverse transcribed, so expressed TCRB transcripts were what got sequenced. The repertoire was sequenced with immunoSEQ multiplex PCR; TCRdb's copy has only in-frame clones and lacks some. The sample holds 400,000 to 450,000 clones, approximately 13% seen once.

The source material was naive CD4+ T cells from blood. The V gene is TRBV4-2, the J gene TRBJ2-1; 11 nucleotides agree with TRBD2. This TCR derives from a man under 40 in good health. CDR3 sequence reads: CASSPEPTSGSDEQFF. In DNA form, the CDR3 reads TGTGCCAGCAGTCCCGAACCTACTAGCGGGAGTGATGAGCAGTTCTTC.